This T cell receptor (beta chain) was identified in a study of beta chain features in type 1 diabetes. The sequenced template was cDNA made from the entire isolated RNA. The repertoire was sequenced with immunoSEQ multiplex PCR; TCRdb's copy has only in-frame clones and lacks some. Altogether 300,000 to 350,000 clones are present, over 7% being singletons, with the ten largest covering 0.9% to 1.1%. Each population that was sorted was more than 98% pure. This clone was seen a handful of times. What it binds is not known. Study-wide findings and caveats: Type 1 diabetes patients showed fewer insertions and more deletions at VDJ junctions. Type 1 diabetes patients had TCRB CDR3s that were shorter (moderately but significantly so) in all four CD4+ subsets.

V was trimmed by 1 base and J by 0 bases, leaving 8 bases between them. CDR1 is SEHNR and CDR2 is FQNEAQ in the germline V gene (reference sequence). The CDR3 consists of 15 residues. The chain combines TRBV7-9 with TRBJ2-3; TRBD1 is a possible D gene (5 bases). The TCR sequence derives from a man aged 30 to 39 with type 1 diabetes. Sequencing was carried out using central memory CD4+ T cells from blood. CDR3: CASSLGQISTDTQYF. DNA for the CDR3: TGTGCCAGCAGCTTAGGACAGATTAGCACAGATACGCAGTATTTT.